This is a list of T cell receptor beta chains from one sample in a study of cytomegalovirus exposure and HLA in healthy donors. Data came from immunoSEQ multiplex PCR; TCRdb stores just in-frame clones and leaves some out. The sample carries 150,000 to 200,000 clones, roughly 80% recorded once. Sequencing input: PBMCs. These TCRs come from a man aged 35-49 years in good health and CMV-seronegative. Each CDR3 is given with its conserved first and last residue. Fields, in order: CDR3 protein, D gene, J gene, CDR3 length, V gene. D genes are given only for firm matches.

CAWSVGVWGYGYTF | . | TRBJ1-2 | 14 | TRBV30
CASSSGGVGGNTIYF | . | TRBJ1-3 | 15 | TRBV7-2
CASSLGPTREKLFF | . | TRBJ1-4 | 14 | TRBV7-2
CASSLARGNTEAFF | . | TRBJ1-1 | 14 | TRBV7-2
CASRGTGNYGYTF | TRBD1 | TRBJ1-2 | 13 | TRBV2
CASSLGSSGGYEQYF | TRBD2 | TRBJ2-7 | 15 | TRBV7-2
CASSPQTSGGHYEQYF | TRBD2 | TRBJ2-7 | 16 | TRBV18
CSSSFWKGEGNQPQHF | . | TRBJ1-5 | 16 | TRBV7-9
CASSLVSSAQETQYF | . | TRBJ2-5 | 15 | TRBV5-1
CASSPKTRNTEAFF | . | TRBJ1-1 | 14 | TRBV4-3
CASSKVLGAYEQYF | . | TRBJ2-7 | 14 | TRBV21-1
CSVSHTGQGSGYTF | TRBD1 | TRBJ1-2 | 14 | TRBV29-1
CASSLIPGTGSGNTIYF | TRBD1 | TRBJ1-3 | 17 | TRBV7-2
CASSLRGARGETQYF | . | TRBJ2-5 | 15 | TRBV28
CASTTVGAGYTF | . | TRBJ1-2 | 12 | TRBV11-3
CASSYSSGGATGELFF | TRBD2 | TRBJ2-2 | 16 | TRBV6-5
CASSSAGISLGEQYF | . | TRBJ2-7 | 15 | TRBV28
CSVNTGGGSYEQYF | . | TRBJ2-7 | 14 | TRBV29-1
CASSPSRLAGGPDTQYF | TRBD2 | TRBJ2-3 | 17 | TRBV5-4
CSVEPGRGGYTEAFF | . | TRBJ1-1 | 15 | TRBV29-1
CASSPGQGATSYTF | TRBD1 | TRBJ1-2 | 14 | TRBV28
CASSQLGRGPRSYGYTF | TRBD1 | TRBJ1-2 | 17 | TRBV4-1
CASSLGATVEQFF | . | TRBJ2-1 | 13 | TRBV7-2
CATSRTGTEKLFF | TRBD1 | TRBJ1-4 | 13 | TRBV15
CASSLGGGQETQYF | TRBD2 | TRBJ2-5 | 14 | TRBV7-6
CASSQERDRALGNTIYF | TRBD1 | TRBJ1-3 | 17 | TRBV4-1
CASGGGVVNTGELFF | . | TRBJ2-2 | 15 | TRBV2
CASSKGGQGAEAFF | TRBD1 | TRBJ1-1 | 14 | TRBV7-2
CASSALGNTANEKLFF | . | TRBJ1-4 | 16 | TRBV11-3
CASSIMEGGGYTF | . | TRBJ1-2 | 13 | TRBV19
CASSRDIPQDTQYF | . | TRBJ2-3 | 14 | TRBV7-6
CASSLERETGGQYF | . | TRBJ2-7 | 14 | TRBV5-1
CASIWGHENTEAFF | . | TRBJ1-1 | 14 | TRBV6-6
CASRTGDDEKLFF | TRBD1 | TRBJ1-4 | 13 | TRBV9
CASSLGSTAYNEQFF | . | TRBJ2-1 | 15 | TRBV5-1
CASSPLSGADTQYF | . | TRBJ2-3 | 14 | TRBV7-2
CASSQTSGPWAQYF | TRBD2 | TRBJ2-5 | 14 | TRBV4-2
CASSQGTAPEAQYF | . | TRBJ2-5 | 14 | TRBV2
CASSEQGTQYF | . | TRBJ2-5 | 11 | TRBV6-1
CASLGGVGYYGYTF | . | TRBJ1-2 | 14 | TRBV7-2
CASGPGLAGRGEQFF | TRBD2 | TRBJ2-1 | 15 | TRBV11-2
CASTVSPGGTEAFF | . | TRBJ1-1 | 14 | TRBV27
CASKSGGPNTGELFF | TRBD2 | TRBJ2-2 | 15 | TRBV2
CASSSTGGEEAFF | TRBD1 | TRBJ1-1 | 13 | TRBV13
CASSSPGLAGDEQFF | TRBD2 | TRBJ2-1 | 15 | TRBV27
CASSLTGVWETQYF | TRBD1 | TRBJ2-5 | 14 | TRBV5-1
CATSQGTNYGYTF | . | TRBJ1-2 | 13 | TRBV15
CATGDRGGNTGELFF | TRBD1 | TRBJ2-2 | 15 | TRBV15
CASSPLAGDISEQFF | TRBD2 | TRBJ2-1 | 15 | TRBV18
CASSPRQGYSTDTQYF | TRBD1 | TRBJ2-3 | 16 | TRBV11-2
CASSLYSFGYTF | . | TRBJ1-2 | 12 | TRBV7-9
CASSGQVLAKNIQYF | . | TRBJ2-4 | 15 | TRBV2
CASSLEFRRPYF | . | TRBJ2-7 | 12 | TRBV28